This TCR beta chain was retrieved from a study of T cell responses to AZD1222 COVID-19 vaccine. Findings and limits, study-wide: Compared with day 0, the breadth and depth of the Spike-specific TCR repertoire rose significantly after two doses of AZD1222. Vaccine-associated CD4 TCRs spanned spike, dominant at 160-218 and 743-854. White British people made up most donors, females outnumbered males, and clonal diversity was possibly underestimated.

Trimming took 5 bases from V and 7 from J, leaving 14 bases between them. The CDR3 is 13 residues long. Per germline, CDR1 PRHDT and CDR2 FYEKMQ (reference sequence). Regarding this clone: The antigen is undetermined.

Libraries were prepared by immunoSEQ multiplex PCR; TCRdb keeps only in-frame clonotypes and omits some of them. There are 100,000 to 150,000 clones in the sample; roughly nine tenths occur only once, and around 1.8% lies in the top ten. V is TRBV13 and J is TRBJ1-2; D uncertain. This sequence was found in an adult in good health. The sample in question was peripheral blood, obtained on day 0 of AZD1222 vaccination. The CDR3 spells CASSQAGLSGYTF. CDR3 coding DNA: TGTGCCAGCAGCCAGGCGGGCCTTAGTGGCTACACCTTC. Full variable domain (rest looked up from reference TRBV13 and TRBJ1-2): AAGVIQSPRHLIKEKRETATLKCYPIPRHDTVYWYQQGPGQDPQFLISFYEKMQSDKGSIPDRFSAQQFSDYHSELNMSSLELGDSALYFCASSQAGLSGYTFGSGTRLTVV.